Below are 5 T cell receptor beta chains sequenced from a single sample in a study of neurological immune-mediated disorders. TCRdb ran MiXCR on the 5' RACE reads and lists one entry per CDR3 protein. The sample yields around 30,000 distinct CDR3 sequences, 12% seen once. The sample was PBMCs. The receptors derive from a man in his sixties in good health.

This clonotype was seen at least ten times. This chain connects TRBV7-8 to TRBJ2-3, with TRBD1 matching over 10 bases. The CDR3 runs 13 residues. CDR1 is SGHVS and CDR2 is FQNEAQ in the germline V gene. Trimming removed 4 bases from V and 15 bases from J; junction bases left unmatched: 10. The CDR3 DNA reads TGTGCCAGCAGCTCAGACCCCGGGACAGGGGTTTATTTT. Residues: CASSSDPGTGVYF.

This clonotype was seen many times. The chain couples TRBV4-1 to TRBJ2-7; D may correspond to TRBD1 or TRBD2 (5 bases each). From germline, CDR1 is MGHRA and CDR2 YSYEKL. This CDR3 is 16 amino acids long. Trimming pared 0 bases from V and 2 bases from J, leaving 14 bases between. The CDR3 is CASSQDVSGSPYEQYF. Here the CDR3 DNA reads TGCGCCAGCAGCCAAGATGTGTCAGGGAGCCCCTACGAGCAGTACTTC.

This clonotype was detected many times. The chain joins TRBV18 to TRBJ2-7; TRBD1 or TRBD2 may be the D gene (5 bases each). Looked up from germline, CDR1 is KGHSH and CDR2 is LQKENI. This CDR3 spans 14 amino acids. V dropped 3 bases and J dropped 3 bases, with 12 bases sitting between them. CDR3 bases: TGTGCCAGCTCACCTACCGGGACGGACTACGAGCAGTACTTC. This encodes CASSPTGTDYEQYF.

This clonotype was seen repeatedly, ten times or more. V gene TRBV20-1 combines with J gene TRBJ2-7, with a weak D call TRBD2 (5 bases). Germline V gene data show CDR1 as DFQATT and CDR2 as SNEGSKA (reference sequence). V lost 1 base and J 6 bases, leaving 22 bases between the germline ends. The CDR3 has 16 residues. The CDR3 loop is CSARVIEGLIRGEQYF. CDR3 bases: TGCAGTGCTAGAGTGATAGAGGGCCTGATTCGGGGCGAGCAGTACTTC.

The table lists this clonotype with many counts. The chain joins TRBV28 to TRBJ2-4, with D maybe TRBD2 (6 bases). The germline CDR1 and CDR2 sequences are MDHEN and SYDVKM. CDR3 size: 12 residues. The V gene lost 10 bases and the J gene lost 8 bases, with 15 bases spanning the gap. CDR3 protein: CATSGLLDIQYF. DNA of the CDR3: TGTGCCACATCGGGACTCCTGGACATTCAGTACTTC.